This paragraph reports one T cell receptor beta chain. Its antigen is as yet unknown. The sample belongs to a study of PD-1 blockade in classical Hodgkin lymphoma. In the study overall: The patients were dosed with nivolumab 3 mg/kg, infused intravenously every 2 weeks. Study-wide points: Patients who responded completely had about the same baseline diversity as newly diagnosed patients. Patients starting nivolumab less than 1 year after ASCT had lower diversity and were excluded from later analyses.

Every patient had relapsed following autologous stem cell transplantation, and cohorts differed in brentuximab vedotin exposure. Best responses were complete response, partial response or progressive disease. Per germline, CDR1 SGHVS and CDR2 FQNEAQ. The CDR3 length is 13 residues. V shed 4 bases and J 9 bases; nucleotides not matched to a gene: 3. Some clones are missing from TCRdb's copy, which holds only in-frame ones; the method was immunoSEQ multiplex PCR. The sample comprises approximately 84,000 clones, under 90% of which are singletons, and approximately 22% rests with the top ten. This sequence joins TRBV7-8 and TRBJ2-7, with 13 bases matching TRBD2. This specimen was peripheral blood mononuclear cells (PBMCs), taken at baseline. The TCR sequence derives from a human donor with classical Hodgkin lymphoma. The DNA for the CDR3 is TGTGCCAGCAGCTGGGGACTAGCGGGATTGCAGTACTTC. Amino acid sequence: CASSWGLAGLQYF. Combining the CDR3 with reference TRBV7-8 and TRBJ2-7 gives the whole variable domain GAGVSQSPRYKVAKRGQDVALRCDPISGHVSLFWYQQALGQGPEFLTYFQNEAQLDKSGLPSDRFFAERPEGSVSTLKIQRTQQEDSAVYLCASSWGLAGLQYFGPGTRLTVT.